The subject of this entry is one T cell receptor beta chain. This entry is derived from a study of blood T cell repertoires in COVID-19. Study at large: The United States, Italy and Spain were the sources of the acute and convalescent COVID-19 samples. PBMCs, B-cell-depleted T cells, or T cells provided the cDNA or gDNA that made up the material.

Participants reported their clinical history, and cohort assignment relied on those reports. Participants in the exposed group had met a COVID-19 case in the 2 weeks before joining the study. Profiling relied on immunoSEQ multiplex PCR, and the TCRdb table lists in-frame clones only, not all of them. The table records 350,000 to 500,000 clones, 88% of them present only once. The CDR3 totals 14 residues. The V gene lost 4 bases and the J gene lost 2 bases, with 9 bases spanning the gap. Germline CDR1 LNHNV, CDR2 YYDKDF (reference sequence). Sequencing input: PBMCs or T cells enriched from blood (not recorded which). This sequence joins TRBV15 and TRBJ1-5, with a weak D call TRBD1 (6 bases). The clonotype originates from a woman under 30 who had been exposed to COVID-19. The CDR3: CATSIRQGNQPQHF. CDR3 DNA sequence: TGTGCCACCAGCATCAGACAGGGCAATCAGCCCCAGCATTTT.